A selection of T cell receptor beta chains follows, all from one sample in a study of T cells in Graves' hyperthyroidism and ophthalmopathy. Each CDR3 protein is one row after TCRdb ran MiXCR on the multiplex PCR reads. The table includes around 290,000 distinct CDR3 sequences, 13% detected once. Sample: blood. The source is a woman aged 25 to 39 with Graves' hyperthyroidism that later progressed to Graves' ophthalmopathy. The CDR3 runs from the conserved cysteine through the conserved F or W. D genes are given only for firm matches. Clone size, where shown, is once, few, many, or a class for clones that have expanded.

many	TRBD2	TRBV7-6	TRBJ2-7	CASSLEGGLAGDEQYF	TGTGCCAGCAGCTTAGAAGGGGGTCTAGCGGGTGACGAGCAGTACTTC
many	NA	TRBV29-1	TRBJ1-1	CSVAQGEAFF	TGCAGCGTTGCACAGGGTGAAGCTTTCTTT
few	NA	TRBV20-1	TRBJ1-1	CSAAGVGAFF	TGCAGTGCTGCAGGGGTGGGAGCTTTCTTT
few	NA	TRBV15	TRBJ1-3	CATSRDFGTNTDGNTIYF	TGTGCCACCAGCAGAGATTTTGGCACAAACACCGATGGAAACACCATATATTTT
many	NA	TRBV10-3	TRBJ2-5	CAISEFQEETQYF	TGTGCCATCAGTGAGTTCCAAGAGGAGACCCAGTACTTC
many	TRBD1	TRBV12-3/TRBV12-4	TRBJ2-1	CASTTGQEKADEQFF	TGTGCCAGCACTACCGGACAGGAGAAGGCGGATGAGCAGTTCTTC
many	NA	TRBV19	TRBJ1-5	CASTPRPSSNQPQHF	TGTGCCAGTACCCCGCGGCCCTCCAGCAATCAGCCCCAGCATTTT
NA	TRBD2	TRBV19	TRBJ2-2	CASSVTSGTGELFF	TGTGCCAGTAGTGTTACTAGCGGAACCGGGGAGCTGTTTTTT
many	NA	TRBV12-3/TRBV12-4	TRBJ1-4	CASSFEGDEKLFF	TGTGCCAGCAGTTTTGAAGGGGATGAAAAACTGTTTTTT
many	NA	TRBV12-3/TRBV12-4	TRBJ1-1	CASSTVGETEAFF	TGTGCCAGCAGCACCGTTGGGGAGACTGAAGCTTTCTTT
many	NA	TRBV11-3	TRBJ1-1	CASSLGGPNTEAFF	TGTGCCAGCAGCTTAGGGGGCCCGAACACTGAAGCTTTCTTT
NA	TRBD2	TRBV5-5	TRBJ2-3	CASSLVSGRADTQYF	TGTGCCAGCAGCTTGGTTAGCGGGAGGGCAGATACGCAGTATTTT
few	TRBD1	TRBV28	TRBJ2-7	CASRPGQGPRTWAYEQYF	TGTGCCAGCAGGCCGGGACAGGGGCCCCGGACCTGGGCCTACGAGCAGTACTTC
NA	TRBD2	TRBV6-5	TRBJ2-7	CASSHYFSGRVSEQYF	TGTGCCAGCAGTCACTATTTCAGCGGGAGGGTCTCCGAGCAGTACTTC
NA	TRBD1	TRBV18	TRBJ1-5	CASSTGQEFQPQHF	TGTGCCAGCTCAACGGGACAGGAGTTTCAGCCCCAGCATTTT
few	TRBD1	TRBV27	TRBJ2-2	CASSPRDRYTGELFF	TGTGCCAGCAGTCCCCGGGACAGATACACCGGGGAGCTGTTTTTT
few	NA	TRBV24-1	TRBJ2-1	CATSEASVDYNEQFF	TGTGCCACCAGTGAGGCTAGCGTAGACTACAATGAGCAGTTCTTC
many	NA	TRBV15	TRBJ2-7	CATSFKQGPSYEQYF	TGTGCCACCTCCTTTAAACAGGGCCCCTCCTACGAGCAGTACTTC
many	TRBD1	TRBV12-3/TRBV12-4	TRBJ2-3	CASSLGPTGARADTQYF	TGTGCCAGCAGTTTAGGCCCGACAGGGGCGAGGGCAGATACGCAGTATTTT
NA	TRBD2	TRBV6-1	TRBJ2-3	CASTRPGGLAGDTQYF	TGTGCCAGCACCCGACCAGGGGGACTAGCGGGAGATACGCAGTATTTT
many	NA	TRBV29-1	TRBJ2-3	CSVDGNTDTQYF	TGCAGCGTTGACGGAAACACAGATACGCAGTATTTT
few	NA	TRBV19	TRBJ1-3	CASSISTTSGNTIYF	TGTGCCAGTAGTATATCGACAACCTCTGGAAACACCATATATTTT
many	NA	TRBV5-1	TRBJ2-1	CASSLVGRHSDEQFF	TGCGCCAGCAGCTTGGTTGGTCGGCACAGCGATGAGCAGTTCTTC
few	NA	TRBV7-9	TRBJ2-3	CASSPQLEGWLDTQYF	TGTGCCAGCAGCCCCCAGTTGGAGGGATGGTTAGATACGCAGTATTTT
NA	TRBD2	TRBV6-2/TRBV6-3	TRBJ2-1	CASSNIAGGIYNEQFF	TGTGCCAGCAGTAACATAGCGGGAGGTATTTACAATGAGCAGTTCTTC
many	NA	TRBV2	TRBJ2-7	CASSDSEEQYF	TGTGCCAGCAGTGACAGTGAGGAGCAGTACTTC
many	TRBD1	TRBV28	TRBJ1-1	CASSLTPGTGVAFF	TGTGCCAGCAGTTTAACCCCCGGGACAGGGGTAGCTTTCTTT
many	TRBD2	TRBV10-3	TRBJ2-2	CASGLAGVYYTGELFF	TGTGCCAGCGGACTAGCGGGAGTATATTACACCGGGGAGCTGTTTTTT
NA	TRBD2	TRBV7-2	TRBJ2-3	CASRTAGENTDTQYF	TGTGCCAGCAGAACAGCGGGGGAGAACACAGATACGCAGTATTTT
many	TRBD1	TRBV20-1	TRBJ1-1	CSATGQVEVTEAFF	TGCAGTGCGACCGGACAGGTGGAGGTCACTGAAGCTTTCTTT
few	TRBD2	TRBV5-8	TRBJ2-1	CASSLMTSGTEDEQFF	TGTGCCAGCAGCTTGATGACTAGCGGGACGGAAGATGAGCAGTTCTTC
many	TRBD2	TRBV28	TRBJ2-1	CASRLGLAGYNEQFF	TGTGCCAGCAGACTGGGACTAGCGGGTTACAATGAGCAGTTCTTC
many	TRBD2	TRBV12-3/TRBV12-4	TRBJ2-1	CASSLSGSPRNEQFF	TGTGCCAGCAGCCTTAGCGGGTCCCCCCGCAATGAGCAGTTCTTC
many	TRBD2	TRBV27	TRBJ2-7	CASSPRGTIYEQYF	TGTGCCAGCAGTCCGCGGGGGACTATCTACGAGCAGTACTTC
few	TRBD2	TRBV19	TRBJ2-3	CASSNRVAGEADTQYF	TGTGCCAGTAGTAACCGGGTAGCGGGAGAGGCAGATACGCAGTATTTT
many	NA	TRBV2	TRBJ2-3	CASSETDPGDTQYF	TGTGCCAGCAGTGAAACGGATCCAGGAGATACGCAGTATTTT
many	NA	TRBV28	TRBJ2-7	CASSLDFYEQYF	TGTGCCAGCAGTTTAGACTTCTACGAGCAGTACTTC
NA	NA	TRBV6-2/TRBV6-3	TRBJ2-7	CASTYRDRSYEQYF	TGTGCCAGCACGTATAGAGACAGATCCTACGAGCAGTACTTC
NA	TRBD1	TRBV19	TRBJ2-7	CASSIPDRVHEQYF	TGTGCCAGTAGTATACCCGACAGGGTCCACGAGCAGTACTTC
NA	TRBD1	TRBV3-1	TRBJ1-6	CASSQAGTGGNSPLHF	TGTGCCAGCAGCCAGGCTGGGACAGGGGGAAATTCACCCCTCCACTTT